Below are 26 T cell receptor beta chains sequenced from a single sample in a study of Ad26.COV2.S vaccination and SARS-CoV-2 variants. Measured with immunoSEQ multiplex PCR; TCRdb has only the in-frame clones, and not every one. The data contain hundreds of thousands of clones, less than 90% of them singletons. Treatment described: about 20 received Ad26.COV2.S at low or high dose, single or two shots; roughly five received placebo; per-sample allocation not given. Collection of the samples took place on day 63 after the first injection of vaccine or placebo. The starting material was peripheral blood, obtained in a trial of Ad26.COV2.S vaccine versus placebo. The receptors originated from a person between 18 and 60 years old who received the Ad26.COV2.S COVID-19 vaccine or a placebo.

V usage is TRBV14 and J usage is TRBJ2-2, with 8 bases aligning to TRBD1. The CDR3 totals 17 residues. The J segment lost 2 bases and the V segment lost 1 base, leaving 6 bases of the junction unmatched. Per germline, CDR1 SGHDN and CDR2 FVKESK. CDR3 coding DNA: TGTGCCAGCAGCCAAGCCACAGGGGGATTCAACACCGGGGAGCTGTTTTTT. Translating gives CASSQATGGFNTGELFF.

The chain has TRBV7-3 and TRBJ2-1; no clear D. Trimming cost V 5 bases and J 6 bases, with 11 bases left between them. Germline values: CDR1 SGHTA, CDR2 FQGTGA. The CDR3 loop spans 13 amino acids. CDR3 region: CASSLQGSNEQFF. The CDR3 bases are TGTGCCAGCAGCCTACAAGGGTCCAATGAGCAGTTCTTC.

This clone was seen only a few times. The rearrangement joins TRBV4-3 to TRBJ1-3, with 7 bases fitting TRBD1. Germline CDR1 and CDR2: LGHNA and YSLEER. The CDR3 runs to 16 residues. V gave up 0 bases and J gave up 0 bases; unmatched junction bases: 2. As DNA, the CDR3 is TGCGCCAGCAGCCAAGACGGGGACAGCTCTGGAAACACCATATATTTT. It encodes CASSQDGDSSGNTIYF.

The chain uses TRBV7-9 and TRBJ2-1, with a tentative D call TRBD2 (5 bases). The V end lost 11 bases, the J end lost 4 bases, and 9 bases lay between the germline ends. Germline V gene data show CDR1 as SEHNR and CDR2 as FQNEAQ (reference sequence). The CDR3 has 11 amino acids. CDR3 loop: CAGLTYNEQFF. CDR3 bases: TGTGCCGGACTCACATACAATGAGCAGTTCTTC.

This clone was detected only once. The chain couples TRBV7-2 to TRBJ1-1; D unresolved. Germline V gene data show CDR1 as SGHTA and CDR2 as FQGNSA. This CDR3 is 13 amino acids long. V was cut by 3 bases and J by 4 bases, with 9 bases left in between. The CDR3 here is CASSFQIGTEAFF. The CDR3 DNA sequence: TGTGCCAGCAGCTTCCAGATAGGCACTGAAGCTTTCTTT. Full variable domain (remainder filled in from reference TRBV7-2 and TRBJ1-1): GAGVSQSPSNKVTEKGKDVELRCDPISGHTALYWYRQSLGQGLEFLIYFQGNSAPDKSGLPSDRFSAERTGGSVSTLTIQRTQQEDSAVYLCASSFQIGTEAFFGQGTRLTVV.

Here the CDR3 reads CASSGRASGEQFF. CDR3 bases: TGTGCCAGTAGCGGGAGGGCCTCTGGGGAGCAGTTCTTC. This rearrangement joins TRBV19 to TRBJ2-1; 8 bases are a match to TRBD2. CDR3 length: 13 amino acids. V was pared by 6 bases and J by 10 bases, with 8 bases of the junction left unmatched. Germline V CDR1 and CDR2: LNHDA, SQIVND (reference sequence).

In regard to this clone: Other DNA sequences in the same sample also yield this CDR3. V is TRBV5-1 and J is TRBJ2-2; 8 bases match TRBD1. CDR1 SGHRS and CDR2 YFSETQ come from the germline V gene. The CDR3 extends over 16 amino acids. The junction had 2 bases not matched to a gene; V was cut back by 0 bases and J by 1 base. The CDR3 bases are TGCGCCAGCAGCTTGGCCGGACAGGGGAACACCGGGGAGCTGTTTTTT. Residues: CASSLAGQGNTGELFF.

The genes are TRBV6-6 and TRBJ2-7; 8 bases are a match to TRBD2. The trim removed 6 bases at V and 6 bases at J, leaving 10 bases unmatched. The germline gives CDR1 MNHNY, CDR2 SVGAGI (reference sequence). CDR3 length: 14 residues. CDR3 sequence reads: CASRPPGLGPEQYF. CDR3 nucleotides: TGTGCCAGCAGACCCCCGGGACTAGGCCCCGAGCAGTACTTC.

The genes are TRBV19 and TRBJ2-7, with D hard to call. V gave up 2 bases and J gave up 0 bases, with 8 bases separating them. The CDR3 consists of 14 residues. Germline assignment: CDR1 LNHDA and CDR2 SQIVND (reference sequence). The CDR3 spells CASSIYKGSYEQYF. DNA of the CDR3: TGTGCCAGTAGTATATACAAGGGCTCCTACGAGCAGTACTTC.

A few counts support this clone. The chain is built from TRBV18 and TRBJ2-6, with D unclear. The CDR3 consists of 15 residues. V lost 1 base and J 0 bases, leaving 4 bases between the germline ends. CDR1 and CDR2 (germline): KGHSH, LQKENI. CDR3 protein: CASSPRGSGANVLTF. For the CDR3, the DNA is TGTGCCAGCTCACCACGGGGCTCTGGGGCCAACGTCCTGACTTTC.

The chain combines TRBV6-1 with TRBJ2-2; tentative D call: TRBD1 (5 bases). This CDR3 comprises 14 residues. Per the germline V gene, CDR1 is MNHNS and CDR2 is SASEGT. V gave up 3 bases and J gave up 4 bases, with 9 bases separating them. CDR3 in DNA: TGTGCCAGCAGTGAGTCCAGGGTCACCGGGGAGCTGTTTTTT. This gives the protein CASSESRVTGELFF.

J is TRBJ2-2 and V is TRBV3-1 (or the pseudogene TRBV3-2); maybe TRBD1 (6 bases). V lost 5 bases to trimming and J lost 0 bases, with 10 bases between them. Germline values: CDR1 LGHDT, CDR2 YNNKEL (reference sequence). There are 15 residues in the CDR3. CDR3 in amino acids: CASSYRDTNTGELFF. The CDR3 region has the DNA TGTGCCAGCAGCTACCGGGACACGAACACCGGGGAGCTGTTTTTT.

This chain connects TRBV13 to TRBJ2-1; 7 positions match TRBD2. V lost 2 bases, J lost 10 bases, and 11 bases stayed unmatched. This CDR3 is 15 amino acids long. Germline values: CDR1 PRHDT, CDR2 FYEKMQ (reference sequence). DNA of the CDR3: TGTGCCAGCAGCTTAATAGGCGGGGGTTCACGGGAGCAGTTCTTC. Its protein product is CASSLIGGGSREQFF.

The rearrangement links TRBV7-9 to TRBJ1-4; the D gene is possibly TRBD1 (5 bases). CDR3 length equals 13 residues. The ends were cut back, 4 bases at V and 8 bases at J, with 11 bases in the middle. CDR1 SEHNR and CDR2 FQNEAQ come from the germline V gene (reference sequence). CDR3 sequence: CASSYPPGEKLFF. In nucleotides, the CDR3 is TGTGCCAGCAGCTACCCCCCAGGGGAAAAACTGTTTTTT.

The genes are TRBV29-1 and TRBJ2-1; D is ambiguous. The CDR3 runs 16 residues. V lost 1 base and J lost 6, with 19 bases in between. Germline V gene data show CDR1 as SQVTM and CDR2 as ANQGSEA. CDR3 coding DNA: TGCAGCGTTGAAGGAAGTTGGGTCGGAAGATCCAATGAGCAGTTCTTC. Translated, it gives CSVEGSWVGRSNEQFF.

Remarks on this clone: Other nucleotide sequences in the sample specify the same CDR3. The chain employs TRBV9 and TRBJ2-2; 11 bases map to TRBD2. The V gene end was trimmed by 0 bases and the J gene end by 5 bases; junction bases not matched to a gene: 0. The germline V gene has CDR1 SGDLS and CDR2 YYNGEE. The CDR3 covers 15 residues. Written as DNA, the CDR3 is TGTGCCAGCAGCGTAGTAGCGGGAGGGACCGGGGAGCTGTTTTTT. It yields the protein CASSVVAGGTGELFF. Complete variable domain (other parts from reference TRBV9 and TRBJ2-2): DSGVTQTPKHLITATGQRVTLRCSPRSGDLSVYWYQQSLDQGLQFLIQYYNGEERAKGNILERFSAQQFPDLHSELNLSSLELGDSALYFCASSVVAGGTGELFFGEGSRLTVL.

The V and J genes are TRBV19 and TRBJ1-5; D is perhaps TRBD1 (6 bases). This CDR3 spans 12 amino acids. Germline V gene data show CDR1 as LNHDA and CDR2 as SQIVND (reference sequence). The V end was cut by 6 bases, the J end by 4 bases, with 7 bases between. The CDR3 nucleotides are TGTGCCAGTAGACAGGGAAATCAGCCCCAGCATTTT. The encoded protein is CASRQGNQPQHF.

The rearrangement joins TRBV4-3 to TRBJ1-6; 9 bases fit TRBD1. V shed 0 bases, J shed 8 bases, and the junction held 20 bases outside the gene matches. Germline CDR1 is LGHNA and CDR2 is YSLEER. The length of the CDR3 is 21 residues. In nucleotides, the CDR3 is TGCGCCAGCAGCCAAGAAAGGCTTGGGACAGGGCGGGTTATTTTGCATTCACCCCTCCACTTT. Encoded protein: CASSQERLGTGRVILHSPLHF.

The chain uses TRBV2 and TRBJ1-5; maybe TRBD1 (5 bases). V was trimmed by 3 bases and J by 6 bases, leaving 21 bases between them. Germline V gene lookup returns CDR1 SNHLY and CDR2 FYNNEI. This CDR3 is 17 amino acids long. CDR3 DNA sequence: TGTGCCAGCAGTGATTTCATCTCGTTCAGGGAAGGTCAGCCCCAGCATTTT. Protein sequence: CASSDFISFREGQPQHF.

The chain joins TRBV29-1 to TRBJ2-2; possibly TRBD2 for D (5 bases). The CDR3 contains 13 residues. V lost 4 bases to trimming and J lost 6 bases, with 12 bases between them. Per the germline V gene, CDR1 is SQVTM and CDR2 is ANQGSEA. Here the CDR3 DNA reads TGCAGCGTTGCTAGAGGGATGGCCGGGGAGCTGTTTTTT. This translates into CSVARGMAGELFF.

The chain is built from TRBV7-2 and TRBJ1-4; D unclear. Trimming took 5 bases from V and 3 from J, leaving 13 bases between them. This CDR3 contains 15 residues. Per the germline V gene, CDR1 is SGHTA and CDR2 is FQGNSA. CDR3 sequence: CASSPRQPPNEKLFF. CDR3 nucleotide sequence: TGTGCCAGCAGCCCAAGACAACCGCCTAATGAAAAACTGTTTTTT.

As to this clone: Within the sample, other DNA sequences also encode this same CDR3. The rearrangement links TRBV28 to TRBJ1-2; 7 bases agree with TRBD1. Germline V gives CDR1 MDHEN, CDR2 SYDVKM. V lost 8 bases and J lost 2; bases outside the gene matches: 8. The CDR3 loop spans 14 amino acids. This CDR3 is CASSGQGGNYGYTF. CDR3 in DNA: TGTGCCAGCTCCGGGCAGGGGGGAAACTATGGCTACACCTTC.

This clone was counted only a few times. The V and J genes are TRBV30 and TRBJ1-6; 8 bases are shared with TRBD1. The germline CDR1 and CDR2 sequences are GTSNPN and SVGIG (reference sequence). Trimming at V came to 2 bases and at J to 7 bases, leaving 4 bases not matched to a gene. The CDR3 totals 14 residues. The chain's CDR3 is CAWSQGARNSPLHF. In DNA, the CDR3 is TGTGCCTGGAGTCAGGGGGCGAGGAATTCACCCCTCCACTTT.

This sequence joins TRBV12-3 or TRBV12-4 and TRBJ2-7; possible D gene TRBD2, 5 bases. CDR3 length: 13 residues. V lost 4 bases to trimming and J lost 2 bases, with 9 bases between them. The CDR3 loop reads CASSYGRTYEQYF. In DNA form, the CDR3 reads TGTGCCAGCAGTTATGGGAGAACCTACGAGCAGTACTTC.

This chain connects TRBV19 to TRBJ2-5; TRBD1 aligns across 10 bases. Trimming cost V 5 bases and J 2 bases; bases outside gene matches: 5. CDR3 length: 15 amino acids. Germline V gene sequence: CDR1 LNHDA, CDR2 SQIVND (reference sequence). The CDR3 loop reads CASSAGTGAQETQYF. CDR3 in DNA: TGTGCCAGTAGTGCCGGGACAGGGGCACAAGAGACCCAGTACTTC.

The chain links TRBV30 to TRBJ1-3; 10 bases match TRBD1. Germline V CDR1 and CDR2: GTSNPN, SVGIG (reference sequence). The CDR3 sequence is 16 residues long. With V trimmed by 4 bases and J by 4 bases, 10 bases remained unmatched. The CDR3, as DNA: TGTGCCTGGAACCGAGCCTCGGGACAGGGGGGAAACACCATATATTTT. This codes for CAWNRASGQGGNTIYF. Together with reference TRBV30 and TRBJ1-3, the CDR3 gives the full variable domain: SQTIHQWPATLVQPVGSPLSLECTVEGTSNPNLYWYRQAAGRGLQLLFYSVGIGQISSEVPQNLSASRPQDRQFILSSKKLLLSDSGFYLCAWNRASGQGGNTIYFGEGSWLTVV.